This TCR beta chain was sequenced for a study of sequential checkpoint blockade in melanoma. In the study overall: Patients were randomized 1:1 to nivolumab-then-ipilimumab or ipilimumab-then-nivolumab first-line. Both treatment sequences were followed by maintenance nivolumab.

There are 15 residues in the CDR3. V lost 2 bases, J lost 6 bases, and 4 bases stayed unmatched. Looked up from germline, CDR1 is MRHNA and CDR2 is SNTAGT. Repertoires were generated with immunoSEQ multiplex PCR, while TCRdb's copy carries only in-frame clones and drops some. The sample has roughly 18,000 clones; around 74% are singletons. Treatment in this sample: randomized to nivolumab then ipilimumab (arm A) or the reverse (arm B). Live CD3+CD8+ CD19− CD56− cells were sorted from PBMCs. The sample consisted of CD8+ T cells sorted from blood (inferred from file names), taken from a patient given nivolumab and ipilimumab in sequence. The clonotype comes from a human donor with melanoma. V and J are TRBV6-4 and TRBJ2-1, with 10 bases aligning to TRBD2. The CDR3 protein is CASSDGAGGRNEQFF. CDR3 sequence (DNA): TGTGCCAGCAGTGACGGAGCGGGGGGGCGCAATGAGCAGTTCTTC.